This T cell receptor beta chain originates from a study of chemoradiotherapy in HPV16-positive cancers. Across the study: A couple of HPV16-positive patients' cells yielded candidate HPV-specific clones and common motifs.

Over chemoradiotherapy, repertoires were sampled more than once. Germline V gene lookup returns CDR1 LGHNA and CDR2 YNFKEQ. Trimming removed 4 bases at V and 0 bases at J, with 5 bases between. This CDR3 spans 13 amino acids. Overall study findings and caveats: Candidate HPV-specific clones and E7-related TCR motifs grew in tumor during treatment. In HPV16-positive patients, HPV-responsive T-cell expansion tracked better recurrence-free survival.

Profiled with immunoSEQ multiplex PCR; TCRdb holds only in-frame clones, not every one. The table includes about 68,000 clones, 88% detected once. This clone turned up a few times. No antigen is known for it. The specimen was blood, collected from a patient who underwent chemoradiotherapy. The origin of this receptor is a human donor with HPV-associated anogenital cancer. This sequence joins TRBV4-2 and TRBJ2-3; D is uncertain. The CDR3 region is CASSPTSTDTQYF. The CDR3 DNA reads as TGTGCCAGCAGCCCCACTAGCACAGATACGCAGTATTTT.